This T cell receptor beta chain was retrieved from a study of blood T cell repertoires in COVID-19. Looking at the study overall: Sources were T cells, B-cell-depleted T cells, or PBMCs; the material itself was cDNA or gDNA.

The V gene end was trimmed by 2 bases and the J gene end by 6 bases; junction bases not matched to a gene: 6. CDR1 and CDR2 from the germline V gene are MRHNA and SNTAGT. The CDR3 is 17 amino acids. Original methodology: Amplifying reference gene primers gave estimates of nucleated cell counts. Using immunoSEQ multiplex PCR, the repertoire was profiled, and TCRdb retains in-frame clones only, with some absent. The D gene and trimming were derived from the DNA, and the V and J assignments and clone size from that table. The sample has around 60,000 clones, roughly 82% seen once. The chain couples TRBV6-4 to TRBJ2-1, with 14 bases aligning to TRBD2. The TCR comes from a woman in her sixties or seventies with acute or convalescent COVID-19. The source material was peripheral blood. This CDR3 reads CASSDPGLAGGGNEQFF. CDR3 sequence (DNA): TGTGCCAGCAGTGACCCCGGACTAGCGGGGGGCGGCAATGAGCAGTTCTTC.